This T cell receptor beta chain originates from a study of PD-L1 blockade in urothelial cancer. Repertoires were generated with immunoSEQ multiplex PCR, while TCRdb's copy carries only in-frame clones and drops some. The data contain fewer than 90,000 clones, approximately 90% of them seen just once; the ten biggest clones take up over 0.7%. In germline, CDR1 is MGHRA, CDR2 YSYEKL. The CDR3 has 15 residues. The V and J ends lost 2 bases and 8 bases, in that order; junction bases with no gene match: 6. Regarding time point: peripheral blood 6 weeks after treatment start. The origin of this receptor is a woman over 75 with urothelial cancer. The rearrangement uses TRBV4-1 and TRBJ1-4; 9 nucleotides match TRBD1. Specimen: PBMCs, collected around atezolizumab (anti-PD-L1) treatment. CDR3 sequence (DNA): TGCGCCAGCAGCCAACCCCGGACAGGGGAAGAAAAACTGTTTTTT. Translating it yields CASSQPRTGEEKLFF.